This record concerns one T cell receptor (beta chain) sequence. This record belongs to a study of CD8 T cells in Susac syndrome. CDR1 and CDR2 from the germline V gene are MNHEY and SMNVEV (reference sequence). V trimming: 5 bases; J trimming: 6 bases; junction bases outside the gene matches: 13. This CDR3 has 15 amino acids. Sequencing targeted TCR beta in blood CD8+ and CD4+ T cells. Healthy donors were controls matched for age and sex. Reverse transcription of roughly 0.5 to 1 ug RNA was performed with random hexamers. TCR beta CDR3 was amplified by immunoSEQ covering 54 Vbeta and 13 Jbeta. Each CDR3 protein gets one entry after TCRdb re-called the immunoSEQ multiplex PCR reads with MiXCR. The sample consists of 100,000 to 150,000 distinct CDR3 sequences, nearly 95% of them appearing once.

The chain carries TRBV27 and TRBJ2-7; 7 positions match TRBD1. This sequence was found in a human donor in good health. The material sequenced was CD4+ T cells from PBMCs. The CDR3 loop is CASSPTGQKRSEQYF. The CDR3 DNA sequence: TGTGCCAGCAGTCCTACGGGACAGAAAAGGAGCGAGCAGTACTTC.